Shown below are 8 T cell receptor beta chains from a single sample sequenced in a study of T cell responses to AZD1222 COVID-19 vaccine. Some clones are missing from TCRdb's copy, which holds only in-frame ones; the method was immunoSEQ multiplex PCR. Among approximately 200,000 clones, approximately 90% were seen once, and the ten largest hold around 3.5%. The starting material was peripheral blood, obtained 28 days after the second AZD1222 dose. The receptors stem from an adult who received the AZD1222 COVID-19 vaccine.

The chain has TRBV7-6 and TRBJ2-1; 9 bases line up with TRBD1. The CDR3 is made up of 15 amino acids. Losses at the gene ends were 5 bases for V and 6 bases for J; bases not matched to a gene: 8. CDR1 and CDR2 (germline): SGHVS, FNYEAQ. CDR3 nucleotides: TGTGCCAGCAGCCTTCCGGGACAGGGCGTCAATGAGCAGTTCTTC. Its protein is CASSLPGQGVNEQFF.

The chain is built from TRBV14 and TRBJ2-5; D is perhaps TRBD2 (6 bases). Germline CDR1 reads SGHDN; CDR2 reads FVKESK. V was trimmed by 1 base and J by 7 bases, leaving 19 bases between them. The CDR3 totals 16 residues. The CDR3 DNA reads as TGTGCCAGCAGCCAAGTTCCGGCGGGGAGTCCGGGGACCCAGTACTTC. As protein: CASSQVPAGSPGTQYF.

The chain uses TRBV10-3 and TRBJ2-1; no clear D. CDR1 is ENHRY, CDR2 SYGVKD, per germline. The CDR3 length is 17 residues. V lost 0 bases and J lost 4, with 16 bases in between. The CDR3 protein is CAISESGTVGIYNEQFF. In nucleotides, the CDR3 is TGTGCCATCAGTGAGTCAGGAACCGTAGGGATTTACAATGAGCAGTTCTTC.

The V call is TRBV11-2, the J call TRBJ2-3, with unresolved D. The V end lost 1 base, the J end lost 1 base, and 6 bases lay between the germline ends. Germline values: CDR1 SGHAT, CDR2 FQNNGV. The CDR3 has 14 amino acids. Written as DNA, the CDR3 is TGTGCCAGCAGCTTAGGAACGGGCACAGATACGCAGTATTTT. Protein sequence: CASSLGTGTDTQYF.

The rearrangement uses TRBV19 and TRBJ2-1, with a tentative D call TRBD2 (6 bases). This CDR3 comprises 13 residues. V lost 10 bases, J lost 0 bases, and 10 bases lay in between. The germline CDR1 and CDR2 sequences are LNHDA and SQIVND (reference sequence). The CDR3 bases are TGTGCCATAGCGGAAAGCTCCTACAATGAGCAGTTCTTC. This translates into CAIAESSYNEQFF. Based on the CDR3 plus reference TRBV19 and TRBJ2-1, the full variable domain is DGGITQSPKYLFRKEGQNVTLSCEQNLNHDAMYWYRQDPGQGLRLIYYSQIVNDFQKGDIAEGYSVSREKKESFPLTVTSAQKNPTAFYLCAIAESSYNEQFFGPGTRLTVL.

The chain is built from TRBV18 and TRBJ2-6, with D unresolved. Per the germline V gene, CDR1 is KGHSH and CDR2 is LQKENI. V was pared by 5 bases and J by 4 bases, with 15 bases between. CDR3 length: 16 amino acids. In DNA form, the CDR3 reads TGTGCCAGCTCAGAATCCCAGGCTTCGGGGGCCAACGTCCTGACTTTC. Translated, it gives CASSESQASGANVLTF.

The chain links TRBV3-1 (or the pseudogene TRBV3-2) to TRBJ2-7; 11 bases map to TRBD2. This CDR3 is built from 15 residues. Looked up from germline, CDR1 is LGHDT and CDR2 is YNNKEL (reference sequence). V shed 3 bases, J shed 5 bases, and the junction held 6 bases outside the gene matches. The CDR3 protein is CASSHTSGSRNEQYF. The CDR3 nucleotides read TGTGCCAGCAGCCACACTAGCGGGAGTAGGAACGAGCAGTACTTC.

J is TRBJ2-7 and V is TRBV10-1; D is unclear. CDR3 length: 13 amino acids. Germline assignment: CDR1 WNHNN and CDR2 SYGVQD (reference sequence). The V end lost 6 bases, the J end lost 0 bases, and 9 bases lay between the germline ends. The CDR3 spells CASSSGPSYEQYF. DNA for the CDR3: TGCGCCAGCAGCTCCGGGCCCTCCTACGAGCAGTACTTC.